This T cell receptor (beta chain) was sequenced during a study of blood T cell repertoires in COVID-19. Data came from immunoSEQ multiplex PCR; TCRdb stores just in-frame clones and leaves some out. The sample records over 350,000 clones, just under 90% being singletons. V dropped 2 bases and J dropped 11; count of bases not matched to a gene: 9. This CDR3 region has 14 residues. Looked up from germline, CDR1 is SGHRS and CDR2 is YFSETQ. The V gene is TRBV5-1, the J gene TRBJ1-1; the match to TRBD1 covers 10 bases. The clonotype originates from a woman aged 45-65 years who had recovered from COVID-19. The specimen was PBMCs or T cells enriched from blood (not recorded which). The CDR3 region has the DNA TGCGCCAGCAGCTTATCAGGGACAGGGGAGCTCGCTTTCTTT. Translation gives CASSLSGTGELAFF.